A selection of T cell receptor beta chains follows, all from one sample in a study of blood T cell repertoires in COVID-19. The table came from immunoSEQ multiplex PCR; TCRdb's copy has only in-frame clones and leaves some out. The repertoire holds approximately 290,000 clones, with around 89% as singletons. The specimen sequenced was peripheral blood. All receptors derive from a man aged 25-45 years with acute or convalescent COVID-19. CDR3s include the opening cysteine and the closing phenylalanine or tryptophan.

>TRBV5-5
CASSLWASGSGEQFF
>TRBV28
CASSWDRGYNSPLHF
>TRBV19
CASSTSQATGSPLHF
>TRBV2
CASSDRGGDTQYF
>TRBV7-9
CASSPRERTKYQETQYF
>TRBV2
CASRAGTGRENIQYF
>TRBV27
CASSSAGGNQPQHF
>TRBV24-1
CATSDPQGAYGYTF
>TRBV28
CASSWTSGRTGELFF
>TRBV14
CASSPTGQFYEQYF
>TRBV11-2
CASSRDRGLRNEQFF
>TRBV30
CAGRGDSLNTEAFF
>TRBV7-7
CASSLETSRGDTQYF
>TRBV27
CASSPKGRGGKYEQYF
>TRBV6-1
CASSEAGTMTYEQYF
>TRBV28
CASSLGQGGGYTF
>TRBV11-2
CASSLSSGGGEKLFF
>TRBV28
CASSAGQVPYEQYF
>TRBV7-2
CASSLVSSDQGGYTF
>TRBV6-5
CASSRNRGSGETQYF
>TRBV30
CAWSEEGPFRNSPLHF
>TRBV7-9
CASSLGTFQETQYF
>TRBV18
CASSPGTSAPLHF
>TRBV3-1/TRBV3-2
CASSQDAELSYEQYF
>TRBV19
CASRPWTGFQDTEAFF
>TRBV12-3/TRBV12-4
CASSLTRESPLHF
>TRBV7-9
CASTAQSSYNSPLHF
>TRBV5-1
CASSPTRGTGELFF
>TRBV5-1
CASKLGGTLDTQYF
>TRBV9
CASSVSGGLQETQYF
>TRBV7-7
CASSLVGGDLPTGELFF
>TRBV4-1
CASSQDEVGAGGITYEQYF
>TRBV6-1
CASSETGSYGYTF
>TRBV3-1/TRBV3-2
CASSHRLGGGQYF
>TRBV5-6
CASSSLTGTTEKLFF
>TRBV7-9
CASSLGGASEKLFF
>TRBV15
CATSARLGGTEAFF
>TRBV4-2
CASSQYPAGQGSDSPLHF
>TRBV20-1
CSASGLAGGLPVDTQYF
>TRBV30
CAWSAGWNTEAFF
>TRBV6-5
CASGIGFGGTDTQYF
>TRBV27
CASSWTSGSYEQYF
>TRBV27
CASSPSHRKLINSLF
>TRBV5-6
CASSRAMGQGEGYTF
>TRBV11-1
CASSLGRNQGWETQYF
>TRBV5-1
CASRRESDTQYF
>TRBV2
CASRGSSNYGYTF
>TRBV10-1
CASSESGLMGLSEQYF
>TRBV28
CASRGLTGRFGYTF
>TRBV6-5
CASKFTSSYNSPLHF
>TRBV24-1
CATSDSPYDEQFF
>TRBV6-5
CASSKDRGGNQPQHF
>TRBV4-2
CASSLGQGVRADTQYF
>TRBV9
CASRVGADLSTGELFF